Below, 3 T cell receptor beta chains from the same sample are listed, as sequenced in a study of breast tumors, draining lymph nodes, adjacent tissues (dated by TCRdb to 2016 to 2018). Library construction relied on multiplex PCR. The reads were generated on an Illumina HiSeq 2000. TCRdb reanalyzed the raw reads on its own, using fastp at Q25 for trimming and MiXCR for clone calling, and kept in-frame beta chains. Merged by CDR3 protein, the rows form single entries marked with the most common genes and DNA. For this sample the table gives tens of thousands of distinct CDR3 sequences, of which approximately 19% were detected only once. The ten top clones hold 2% to 2.5% of the sample. The axillary draining lymph nodes of breast cancer patients were the source of the lymph node samples. Material: axillary lymph node tissue. All receptors derive from a female donor with breast cancer. Some clones in this sample may be carry-over from other donors' samples.

The rearrangement joins TRBV6-2 or TRBV6-3 to TRBJ2-4; D is ambiguous. Germline CDR1 reads MNHEY; CDR2 reads SVGEGT. Trimming removed 3 bases at V and 6 bases at J, with 9 bases between. The CDR3 loop spans 13 amino acids. Here the CDR3 DNA reads TGTGCCAGCAGTTATGCATCCACAAACATTCAGTACTTC. The encoded protein is CASSYASTNIQYF.

Ten or more counts support this clonotype. The CDR3 region has the DNA TGTGCCACCGTACCACCGAGCTCCTACGAGCAGTACTTC. Translation gives CATVPPSSYEQYF. The chain couples TRBV28 to TRBJ2-7; D is uncertain. The CDR3 spans 13 residues. The germline CDR1 and CDR2 sequences are MDHEN and SYDVKM. Trimming took off 10 bases at V and 0 bases at J, with 13 bases between the two ends.

This clonotype turned up a few times. A read error is possible here, since a much larger clone lies one base away. This chain joins TRBV14 and TRBJ2-1, with unresolved D. In germline, CDR1 is SGHDN, CDR2 FVKESK. The CDR3 extends over 16 amino acids. Here the CDR3 DNA reads TGTGCCAGCAGCAGAAGGCCGGATAGCTCCTACAATGAGCAGGTCTTC. Protein: CASSRRPDSSYNEQVF.